This is a list of T cell receptor beta chains from one sample in a study of lymphopenia after photon versus proton radiotherapy. This table comes from immunoSEQ multiplex PCR, and its TCRdb copy is limited to in-frame clones, with some not included. In the table there are approximately 150,000 clones, about 88% of which are singletons. Here the sequenced sample was peripheral blood, taken from a patient treated with photon-based radiotherapy. The receptors were gathered from a man between 50 and 59 years old with gastric cancer. The CDR3 runs from the conserved cysteine through the conserved F or W. D genes are given only for firm matches. Not all rows give a size; the values are once, few, many and, for expanded clones, a class.

TRBJ2-1	TRBV19	TRBD2	.	CASSIESGGSRNEQFF	TGTGCCAGTAGTATAGAGTCGGGGGGGAGTAGGAATGAGCAGTTCTTC
TRBJ2-7	TRBV30	.	.	CAWSVVRGSYEQYF	TGTGCCTGGAGTGTAGTCCGCGGCTCCTACGAGCAGTACTTC
TRBJ2-3	TRBV30	.	once	CAWSVAPAGPADTQYF	TGTGCCTGGAGTGTCGCGCCGGCAGGGCCGGCAGATACGCAGTATTTT
TRBJ2-3	TRBV7-9	TRBD2	.	CASSLAGTSAIIF	TGTGCCAGCAGCTTAGCTGGGACTAGCGCTATTATTTTT
TRBJ1-4	TRBV28	TRBD1	.	CASRNRGPAEKLFF	TGTGCCAGCAGAAACAGGGGGCCGGCTGAAAAACTGTTTTTT
TRBJ2-5	TRBV7-9	.	.	CASSYDSEETQYF	TGTGCCAGCAGCTATGACAGCGAAGAGACCCAGTACTTC
TRBJ2-7	TRBV13	.	.	CASSPRDGSYEQYF	TGTGCCAGCAGCCCGCGGGACGGCTCCTACGAGCAGTACTTC
TRBJ2-1	TRBV5-8	TRBD2	.	CASSSGTSGFF	TGTGCCAGCAGCTCCGGGACTAGCGGGTTCTTC
TRBJ2-5	TRBV25-1	.	once	CASSVNQPGETQYF	TGTGCCAGCAGTGTTAATCAGCCCGGAGAGACCCAGTACTTC
TRBJ2-1	TRBV10-3	.	.	CAISENGFYNEQFF	TGTGCCATCAGTGAGAACGGCTTCTACAATGAGCAGTTCTTC
TRBJ1-2	TRBV18	TRBD1	once	CASSSSGTVLYGYTF	TGTGCCAGCTCATCATCCGGGACAGTCCTCTATGGCTACACCTTC
TRBJ2-3	TRBV27	.	.	CASSLEGIADTQYF	TGTGCCAGCAGTTTAGAGGGCATTGCAGATACGCAGTATTTT
TRBJ1-5	TRBV19	.	.	CASSKQSHQPQHF	TGTGCCAGTAGTAAGCAGTCTCATCAGCCCCAGCATTTT
TRBJ1-2	TRBV30	TRBD1	.	CAWSEQGSGYTF	TGTGCCTGGAGCGAACAGGGGTCTGGCTACACCTTC
TRBJ2-7	TRBV28	.	.	CASGAARDEQYF	TGTGCCAGCGGGGCGGCCAGGGACGAGCAGTACTTC
TRBJ1-1	TRBV4-1	.	.	CASSQDVTTLSEAFF	TGCGCCAGCAGCCAAGATGTTACTACGCTGTCTGAAGCTTTCTTT
TRBJ1-2	TRBV2	TRBD1	.	CASSVDLPTGEKAYGYTF	TGTGCCAGCAGTGTGGACCTCCCGACAGGGGAAAAAGCCTATGGCTACACCTTC
TRBJ1-5	TRBV5-1	.	.	CASSSGGSNQPQHF	TGCGCCAGCAGCTCTGGGGGAAGCAATCAGCCCCAGCATTTT
TRBJ1-1	TRBV6-1	TRBD1	.	CASRALTGGATEAFF	TGTGCCAGCCGCGCCTTGACAGGGGGCGCGACTGAAGCTTTCTTT
TRBJ1-6	TRBV5-6	TRBD1	.	CASSWTGAEPHF	TGTGCCAGCAGCTGGACAGGGGCGGAACCCCACTTT
TRBJ1-5	TRBV25-1	TRBD1	.	CASRGTGGGNQPQHF	TGTGCCAGCAGGGGCACAGGGGGGGGCAATCAGCCCCAGCATTTT
TRBJ2-1	TRBV5-1	TRBD2	.	CASSLLADHPSYNEQFF	TGCGCCAGCAGCTTGCTAGCGGACCACCCTTCCTACAATGAGCAGTTCTTC
TRBJ1-1	TRBV2	.	.	CASSVGTRNTEAFF	TGTGCCAGCAGTGTAGGGACGCGCAACACTGAAGCTTTCTTT
TRBJ2-7	TRBV7-2	.	.	CASSLEASVSYEQYF	TGTGCCAGCAGCTTAGAGGCTAGCGTTTCCTACGAGCAGTACTTC
TRBJ2-2	TRBV27	.	.	CASSLRGALGGELFF	TGTGCCAGCAGTTTAAGGGGCGCCCTGGGCGGGGAGCTGTTTTTT
TRBJ1-4	TRBV19	TRBD1	.	CASSIRDRDEKLFF	TGTGCCAGTAGTATTAGGGACAGGGATGAAAAACTGTTTTTT
TRBJ2-1	TRBV7-2	.	.	CASSATWNSYNEQFF	TGTGCCAGCAGCGCCACGTGGAATTCCTACAATGAGCAGTTCTTC
TRBJ2-7	TRBV21-1	.	.	CASSKKSGPEGYEQYF	TGTGCCAGCAGCAAAAAGAGCGGCCCTGAGGGATACGAGCAGTACTTC
TRBJ2-2	TRBV6-6	.	.	CASREGFPNTGELFF	TGTGCCAGCAGAGAAGGGTTCCCGAACACCGGGGAGCTGTTTTTT
TRBJ2-2	TRBV7-9	TRBD2	.	CASNPGGTGELFF	TGTGCCAGCAACCCGGGGGGCACCGGGGAGCTGTTTTTT
TRBJ2-5	TRBV5-6	.	once	CASSPRGFGTQYF	TGTGCCAGCAGCCCCCGAGGATTCGGGACCCAGTACTTC
TRBJ2-1	TRBV15	.	.	CATSIDTGTNEQFF	TGTGCCACCAGCATCGACACGGGTACAAATGAGCAGTTCTTC
TRBJ2-2	TRBV30	TRBD1	few	CAWKGDRRNTGELFF	TGTGCCTGGAAAGGGGACAGGCGAAACACCGGGGAGCTGTTTTTT
TRBJ2-7	TRBV19	.	.	CASSIGTGSYEQYF	TGTGCCAGTAGTATTGGGACGGGGTCCTACGAGCAGTACTTC
TRBJ2-7	TRBV11-1	.	once	CASSTGRKITYEQYF	TGTGCCAGCAGCACCGGACGGAAGATAACCTACGAGCAGTACTTC
TRBJ2-2	TRBV5-1	.	.	CASSQDRTGRATGELFF	TGCGCCAGCAGCCAGGACCGAACAGGGAGAGCCACCGGGGAGCTGTTTTTT
TRBJ1-4	TRBV6-6	TRBD1	.	CARSQGGGGNEKLFF	TGTGCCCGCAGTCAGGGGGGCGGGGGAAATGAAAAACTGTTTTTT
TRBJ1-5	TRBV6-6	.	few	CASSYGPGAGNQPQHF	TGTGCCAGCAGTTACGGCCCAGGGGCCGGCAATCAGCCCCAGCATTTT
TRBJ2-1	TRBV5-1	.	.	CASSYQTSGTYNEQFF	TGCGCCAGCAGCTACCAGACAAGCGGAACCTACAATGAGCAGTTCTTC
TRBJ2-7	TRBV5-1	.	.	CASSGGSGDTYEQSF	TGCGCCAGCAGCGGGGGTAGCGGAGATACCTACGAGCAGTCCTTC
TRBJ1-1	TRBV7-9	.	.	CASIYLGAMNTEAFF	TGTGCCAGCATCTATCTCGGGGCGATGAACACTGAAGCTTTCTTT
TRBJ1-1	TRBV30	.	.	CAWSRSGETEAFF	TGTGCCTGGAGTAGGTCTGGAGAAACTGAAGCTTTCTTT
TRBJ1-3	TRBV5-1	.	.	CASSPGASGNTIYF	TGCGCCAGCAGCCCAGGGGCCTCTGGAAACACCATATATTTT
TRBJ2-1	TRBV18	.	.	CASSPVRDANEQFF	TGTGCCAGCTCACCGGTCCGGGATGCCAATGAGCAGTTCTTC
TRBJ1-1	TRBV5-1	TRBD1	.	CASSIRTGRDTEAFF	TGCGCCAGCAGTATTCGGACAGGAAGGGACACTGAAGCTTTCTTT
TRBJ1-4	TRBV19	.	.	CASMDGAGPNEKLFF	TGTGCCAGTATGGACGGGGCAGGGCCTAATGAAAAACTGTTTTTT
TRBJ1-2	TRBV2	.	.	CASILRDVGGYTF	TGTGCCAGCATTCTCAGAGACGTTGGCGGCTACACCTTC
TRBJ2-6	TRBV2	TRBD1	.	CASSARDRGRSGANVLTF	TGTGCCAGCAGTGCCCGGGACAGGGGGCGATCTGGGGCCAACGTCCTGACTTTC
TRBJ2-7	TRBV18	TRBD2	.	CASSFTSGSSSYEQYF	TGTGCCAGCTCATTCACTAGCGGGAGTAGCTCCTACGAGCAGTACTTC
TRBJ1-1	TRBV18	.	once	CASSPRNTEAFF	TGTGCCAGCTCACCACGGAACACTGAAGCTTTCTTT
TRBJ1-3	TRBV28	TRBD1	.	CASRLDRDSGNTIYF	TGTGCCAGCAGACTTGACAGGGACTCTGGAAACACCATATATTTT
TRBJ1-5	TRBV27	.	.	CASSLRGGGNQPQHF	TGTGCCAGCAGTTTACGAGGTGGAGGCAATCAGCCCCAGCATTTT
TRBJ1-5	TRBV7-8	TRBD1	.	CASSYGYSQGASNQPQHF	TGTGCCAGCAGCTATGGGTACTCACAGGGGGCGAGCAATCAGCCCCAGCATTTT
TRBJ2-5	TRBV27	TRBD1	.	CASSLSARGPQETQYF	TGTGCCAGCAGTTTATCGGCCAGGGGGCCACAAGAGACCCAGTACTTC
TRBJ2-1	TRBV5-7	TRBD2	.	CASSLDCGRERNNEQFF	TGTGCCAGCAGCTTGGATTGTGGGCGGGAGAGGAACAATGAGCAGTTCTTC
TRBJ2-5	TRBV30	TRBD2	.	CARNSGSGETQYF	TGTGCTCGAAATAGCGGGAGCGGAGAGACCCAGTACTTC
TRBJ1-1	TRBV11-2	.	once	CASTPVGPPFF	TGTGCCAGCACCCCGGTAGGGCCCCCTTTCTTT
TRBJ1-5	TRBV2	.	.	CASSSQGDQPQHF	TGTGCCAGCAGTTCACAGGGAGATCAGCCCCAGCATTTT
TRBJ1-1	TRBV28	.	.	CASSSPRRGGAEAFF	TGTGCCAGCAGTTCCCCGCGTCGAGGAGGGGCTGAAGCTTTCTTT
TRBJ2-7	TRBV5-1	TRBD2	.	CASSLVTSGKYEQYF	TGCGCCAGCAGCTTGGTTACTAGCGGGAAGTACGAGCAGTACTTC